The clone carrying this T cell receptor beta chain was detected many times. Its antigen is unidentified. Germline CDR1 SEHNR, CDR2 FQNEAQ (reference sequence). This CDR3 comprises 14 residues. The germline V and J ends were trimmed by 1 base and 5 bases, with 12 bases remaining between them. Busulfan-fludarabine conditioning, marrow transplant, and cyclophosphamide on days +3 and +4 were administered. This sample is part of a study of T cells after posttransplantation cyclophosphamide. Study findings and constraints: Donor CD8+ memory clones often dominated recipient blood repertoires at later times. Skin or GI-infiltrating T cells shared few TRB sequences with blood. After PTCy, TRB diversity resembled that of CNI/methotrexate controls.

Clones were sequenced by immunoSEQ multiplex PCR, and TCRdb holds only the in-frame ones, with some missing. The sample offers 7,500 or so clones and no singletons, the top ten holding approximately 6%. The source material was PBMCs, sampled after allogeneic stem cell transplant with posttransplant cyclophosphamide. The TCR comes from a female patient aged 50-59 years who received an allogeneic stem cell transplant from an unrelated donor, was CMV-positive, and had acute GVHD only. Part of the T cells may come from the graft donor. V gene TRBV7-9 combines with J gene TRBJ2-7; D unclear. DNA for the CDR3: TGTGCCAGCAGCTTAGACGGTTGGGCTGACGAGCAGTACTTC. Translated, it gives CASSLDGWADEQYF.